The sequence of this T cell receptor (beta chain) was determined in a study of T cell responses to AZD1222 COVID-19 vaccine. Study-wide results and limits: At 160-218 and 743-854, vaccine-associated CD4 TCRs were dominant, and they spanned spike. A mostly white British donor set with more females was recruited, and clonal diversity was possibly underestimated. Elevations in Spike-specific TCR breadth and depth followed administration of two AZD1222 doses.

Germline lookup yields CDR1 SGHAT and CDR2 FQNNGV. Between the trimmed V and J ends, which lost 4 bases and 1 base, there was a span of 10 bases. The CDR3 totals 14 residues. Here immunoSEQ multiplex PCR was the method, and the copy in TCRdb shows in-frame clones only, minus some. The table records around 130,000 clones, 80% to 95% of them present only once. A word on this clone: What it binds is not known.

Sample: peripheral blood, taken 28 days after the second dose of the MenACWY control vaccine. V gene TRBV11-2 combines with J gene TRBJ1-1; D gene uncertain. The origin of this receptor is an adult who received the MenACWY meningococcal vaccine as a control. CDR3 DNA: TGTGCCAGCAGCTCAGGACCTACGAACACTGAAGCTTTCTTT. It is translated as CASSSGPTNTEAFF.